This T cell receptor beta chain was documented in a study of graft-versus-host responses after intestinal transplantation. Study-wide findings and caveats: Some patients had graft-donor T cell macrochimerism. In their allografts, the ratios of graft-versus-host to host-versus-graft T cell clones were high.

This clone appeared a single time. The antigen is unknown. V lost 5 bases to trimming and J lost 0 bases; unmatched junction nucleotides: 5. From germline, CDR1 is MNHEY and CDR2 SVGAGI. This CDR3 spans 15 amino acids. The assay was immunoSEQ multiplex PCR, and TCRdb's table has in-frame clones only and misses some. The data show approximately 86,000 clones, roughly nine tenths seen once. This TCR was sampled from a human donor who received an intestinal transplant. V usage is TRBV6-5 and J usage is TRBJ2-7; 9 nucleotides agree with TRBD1. The source material was unstimulated CD4+ T cells sorted from spleen or lymph node cells, sampled before intestinal transplant. CDR3 DNA sequence: TGTGCCAGCAGTCGGGACAGGGCCATCTCCTACGAGCAGTACTTC. This encodes CASSRDRAISYEQYF.